This TCR beta chain is drawn from a study of blood T cell repertoires in COVID-19. This CDR3 is built from 16 residues. Germline V gene sequence: CDR1 SNHLY, CDR2 FYNNEI. V was shortened by 4 bases and J by 2 bases, with 12 bases between the two germline ends. Authors' data handling: Amplifying reference gene primers gave estimates of nucleated cell counts. Libraries were prepared by immunoSEQ multiplex PCR; TCRdb keeps only in-frame clonotypes and omits some of them. That table is the source of V, J and clone size, and D and trimming were worked out from the DNA. The data hold some 300,000 clones, with 85% to 90% observed a single time.

The chain joins TRBV2 to TRBJ1-6, with D perhaps TRBD1 (6 bases). The material sequenced was peripheral blood. The receptor comes from a man in his 70s with acute or convalescent COVID-19. The CDR3: CASSATGTTYNSPLHF. The DNA for the CDR3 is TGTGCCAGCAGTGCGACCGGGACAACCTATAATTCACCCCTCCACTTT.